The TCR beta chain described here comes from a study of blood T cell repertoires in COVID-19. This clone is a singleton in its sample. Data came from immunoSEQ multiplex PCR; TCRdb stores just in-frame clones and leaves some out. The sample yields around 450,000 clones, about 85% seen once. This CDR3 is built from 14 residues. Trimming shortened V by 4 bases and J by 2 bases, and 8 bases separated the two germline ends. CDR1 is LGHDT, CDR2 YNNKEL, per germline (reference sequence). Sequenced material: PBMCs or T cells enriched from blood (not recorded which). This receptor was identified in a woman in her late teens or twenties who had recovered from COVID-19. The chain employs TRBV3-1 (or the pseudogene TRBV3-2) and TRBJ2-2, with D possibly TRBD1 on 5 matching bases. The CDR3 reads CASSRTLNTGELFF. DNA for the CDR3: TGTGCCAGCAGCCGGACATTAAACACCGGGGAGCTGTTTTTT.